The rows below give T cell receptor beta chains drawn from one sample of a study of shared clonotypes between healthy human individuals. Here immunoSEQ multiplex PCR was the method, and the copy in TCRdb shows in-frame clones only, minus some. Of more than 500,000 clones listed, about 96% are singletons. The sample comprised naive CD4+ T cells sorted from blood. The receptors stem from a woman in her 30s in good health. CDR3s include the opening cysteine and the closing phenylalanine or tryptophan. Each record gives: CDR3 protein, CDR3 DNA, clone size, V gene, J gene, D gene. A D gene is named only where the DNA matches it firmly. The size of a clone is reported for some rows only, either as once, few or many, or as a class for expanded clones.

CDR3aa: CASSFSEGGETQYF
CDR3nt: TGTGCCAGCAGCTTTAGCGAGGGGGGAGAGACCCAGTACTTC
abundance: .
v_gene: TRBV11-2
j_gene: TRBJ2-5
d_gene: .

CDR3aa: CASSLTGGLTYEQYF
CDR3nt: TGTGCCAGCAGTCTAACAGGGGGCTTAACCTACGAGCAGTACTTC
abundance: .
v_gene: TRBV2
j_gene: TRBJ2-7
d_gene: TRBD1

CDR3aa: CASSRTSGSYEQYF
CDR3nt: TGTGCCAGCAGTCGGACTAGCGGCTCCTACGAGCAGTACTTC
abundance: .
v_gene: TRBV6-5
j_gene: TRBJ2-7
d_gene: TRBD2

CDR3aa: CASFSPTNEKLFF
CDR3nt: TGTGCCAGTTTCAGCCCAACTAATGAAAAACTGTTTTTT
abundance: .
v_gene: TRBV28
j_gene: TRBJ1-4
d_gene: .

CDR3aa: CSVSGQGDRTDTQYF
CDR3nt: TGCAGCGTCAGTGGGCAGGGGGACCGCACAGATACGCAGTATTTT
abundance: .
v_gene: TRBV29-1
j_gene: TRBJ2-3
d_gene: TRBD1

CDR3aa: CASSLLAGVEQFF
CDR3nt: TGCGCCAGCAGCCTCCTAGCGGGAGTTGAGCAGTTCTTC
abundance: .
v_gene: TRBV4-1
j_gene: TRBJ2-1
d_gene: TRBD2

CDR3aa: CASTSVGLLREKLFF
CDR3nt: TGTGCCAGTACCTCCGTGGGACTCTTAAGGGAAAAACTGTTTTTT
abundance: .
v_gene: TRBV19
j_gene: TRBJ1-4
d_gene: .

CDR3aa: CASSPTGSEADTQYF
CDR3nt: TGCGCCAGCAGCCCCACGGGGAGCGAGGCAGATACGCAGTATTTT
abundance: .
v_gene: TRBV5-1
j_gene: TRBJ2-3
d_gene: .

CDR3aa: CASSDVGVLFNYGYTF
CDR3nt: TGTGCCAGCAGTGACGTGGGAGTCCTTTTTAACTATGGCTACACCTTC
abundance: .
v_gene: TRBV6-4
j_gene: TRBJ1-2
d_gene: .

CDR3aa: CAARQRDFAGELFF
CDR3nt: TGTGCCGCCAGGCAGCGGGATTTCGCCGGGGAGCTGTTTTTT
abundance: .
v_gene: TRBV2
j_gene: TRBJ2-2
d_gene: TRBD2

CDR3aa: CASSILEVNQPQHF
CDR3nt: TGTGCCAGTAGTATACTGGAGGTCAATCAGCCCCAGCATTTT
abundance: few
v_gene: TRBV19
j_gene: TRBJ1-5
d_gene: .

CDR3aa: CASQVSGRLGYTF
CDR3nt: TGTGCCAGCCAAGTATCAGGGCGCTTGGGCTACACCTTC
abundance: few
v_gene: TRBV28
j_gene: TRBJ1-2
d_gene: .